Listed below are T cell receptor beta chains from one sample, sequenced in a study of cytomegalovirus exposure and HLA in healthy donors. Assay: immunoSEQ multiplex PCR; the TCRdb copy retains only in-frame clones and omits some. Of some 130,000 clones in the sample, about three fifths were seen once. The sequenced sample was PBMCs. Receptor source: a man aged 35 to 55 in good health and CMV-seropositive. Both conserved end residues are part of each CDR3. Fields, in order: V gene, clone size, D gene, J gene, CDR3 DNA, CDR3 protein. A D gene is named only where the DNA matches it firmly. A row's size may be missing; if present it is once, few, many or a size class.

TRBV9	-	TRBD2	TRBJ2-3	TGTGCCAGCAGCGTAAGTCCGGCGGGAGCTAGCACAGATACGCAGTATTTT	CASSVSPAGASTDTQYF
TRBV27	once	TRBD1	TRBJ2-7	TGTGCCAGCAGCCCGACAGGGTTACCCGAGCAGTACTTC	CASSPTGLPEQYF
TRBV6-5	-	-	TRBJ2-3	TGTGCCAGCAGTTACGAGGCAACCAGCACAGATACGCAGTATTTT	CASSYEATSTDTQYF
TRBV6-6	-	-	TRBJ1-4	TGTGCCACCTACAGCGGAGGGAAAGGTGAAAAACTGTTTTTT	CATYSGGKGEKLFF
TRBV29-1	-	TRBD1	TRBJ2-5	TGCAGCGTCGTACGGGGACAGTACCAGGGGGCCCAGTACTTC	CSVVRGQYQGAQYF
TRBV27	-	-	TRBJ2-2	TGTGCCAGCAGGATGGGGGCAGCCACCGGGGAGCTGTTTTTT	CASRMGAATGELFF
TRBV6-5	-	TRBD1	TRBJ2-3	TGTGCCAGTCAAACGGGACAGAACACAGATACGCAGTATTTT	CASQTGQNTDTQYF
TRBV7-2	-	-	TRBJ2-3	TGTGCCAGCAGCTTAGGGACTCTCGTTTTGATCACAGATACGCAGTATTTT	CASSLGTLVLITDTQYF
TRBV19	-	TRBD1	TRBJ2-1	TGTGCCAGTAGTATAGGACAGGGGAATGAGCAGTTCTTC	CASSIGQGNEQFF
TRBV7-8	-	TRBD1	TRBJ2-7	TGTGCCAGCAGCTTAGTATTTGGACAGGGGTACGAGCAGTACTTC	CASSLVFGQGYEQYF
TRBV29-1	-	TRBD1	TRBJ2-5	TGCAGCGCTGGACAGGTCCACCAAGAGACCCAGTACTTC	CSAGQVHQETQYF
TRBV15	-	TRBD1	TRBJ1-2	TGTGCCACCAGCACAACAGGGGGTGATGGCTACACCTTC	CATSTTGGDGYTF
TRBV4-1	few	TRBD1	TRBJ1-1	TGCGCCAGCAGCCAGGCCGGGACAGGTGGGCAGGAAGCTTTCTTT	CASSQAGTGGQEAFF
TRBV5-5	-	-	TRBJ1-5	TGTGCCAGCAGCTTGGCGGTGGTGGGAGTGCTGCCCCAGCATTTT	CASSLAVVGVLPQHF
TRBV11-2	-	-	TRBJ2-1	TGTGCCAGCAGCCATTTAGAGGGTGAGCAGTTCTTC	CASSHLEGEQFF
TRBV6-1	-	TRBD1	TRBJ1-2	TGTGCCAGCAGTGGAGCAGCGGGACAGGGCCAAGGCTACACCTTC	CASSGAAGQGQGYTF
TRBV6-6	-	-	TRBJ2-5	TGTGCCAGCAGCCTCCGACTAGTCCAAGAGACCCAGTACTTC	CASSLRLVQETQYF
TRBV11-2	few	-	TRBJ2-1	TGTGCCAGCAGCATCCGGCGGGGTTCCTACAATGAGCAGTTCTTC	CASSIRRGSYNEQFF
TRBV7-3	-	TRBD2	TRBJ2-1	TGTGCCAGCAGCTTAATACTAGCGGGCAATGAGCAGTTCTTC	CASSLILAGNEQFF
TRBV10-3	-	TRBD2	TRBJ2-4	TGTGCCATCAGTGAGAGTGGACTAGCGGGGCCGATTGCCAAAAACATTCAGTACTTC	CAISESGLAGPIAKNIQYF
TRBV7-2	-	TRBD2	TRBJ2-1	TGTGCCAGCAGCTTAGAGCTAGCGGGGTACAATGAGCAGTTCTTC	CASSLELAGYNEQFF
TRBV11-2	-	-	TRBJ2-5	TGTGCCAGCAGCTTATTCCGGGAAGAGACCCAGTACTTC	CASSLFREETQYF
TRBV7-9	few	-	TRBJ2-1	TGTGCCAGCAGCTTAGCCCTCCGGGAGTCTTACAATGAGCAGTTCTTC	CASSLALRESYNEQFF
TRBV30	few	TRBD1	TRBJ2-3	TGTGCCTACCGGGACAGGGTAACAGATACGCAGTATTTT	CAYRDRVTDTQYF
TRBV11-1	-	-	TRBJ2-1	TGTGCCAGCGGTAGGACTCGGGTTCCCTCCTACAATGAGCAGTTCTTC	CASGRTRVPSYNEQFF
TRBV10-3	-	-	TRBJ2-2	TGTGCCATCAGTGACGGGATGTCCAGGTCGGCCACCGGGGAGCTGTTTTTT	CAISDGMSRSATGELFF
TRBV11-3	-	-	TRBJ2-3	TGTGCCAGCAGCCCCGGCGGGAGCACAGATACGCAGTATTTT	CASSPGGSTDTQYF
TRBV6-1	-	-	TRBJ1-4	TGTGCCAGCAGTGATGCAGGGCGGGGTGAAAAACTGTTTTTT	CASSDAGRGEKLFF
TRBV2	-	TRBD1	TRBJ1-1	TGTGCCAGCAGTGTCAGGGGGCGCCCCGCTTTCTTT	CASSVRGRPAFF
TRBV10-3	-	TRBD1	TRBJ2-6	TGTGCCATCAGTACAGGGGTGGGAGGGGCCAACGTCCTGACTTTC	CAISTGVGGANVLTF
TRBV30	few	TRBD2	TRBJ2-1	TGTGCCTGGAGTGCGGGACTATTTGTGCAGTTCTTC	CAWSAGLFVQFF
TRBV28	-	-	TRBJ1-1	TGTGCCAGCAGTTTATCACTCCTGCCGCCAGGAGCTTTCTTT	CASSLSLLPPGAFF
TRBV19	-	-	TRBJ1-2	TGTGCCAGTAGTTCTGGACAGTCCTATGGCTACACCTTC	CASSSGQSYGYTF
TRBV27	-	-	TRBJ1-2	TGTGCCAGCAGTGTGACAGGAAACTATGGCTACACCTTC	CASSVTGNYGYTF
TRBV6-1	-	TRBD1	TRBJ1-4	TGTGCCAGCAGTGAAGGCCCCGGGACAGGGGCCATTCATGAAAAACTGTTTTTT	CASSEGPGTGAIHEKLFF
TRBV4-1	-	-	TRBJ1-1	TGCGCCAGCAGCCAAGATGGGGGGGGCGGGCGAAGGGCTTTCTTT	CASSQDGGGGRRAFF
TRBV7-9	-	-	TRBJ1-1	TGTTCCAGCAGCTTAGTAGACAGAGAAGCTTTCTTT	CSSSLVDREAFF
TRBV7-2	few	-	TRBJ1-2	TGTGCCAGCAGCCCTAGCGCCTATGGCTACACCTTC	CASSPSAYGYTF
TRBV21-1	-	-	TRBJ1-1	TGTGCCAGCAGCCCGAATGGGAGGGTCGAAGCTTTCTTT	CASSPNGRVEAFF
TRBV10-1	-	-	TRBJ2-2	TGCGCCAGCAGCGAGGACAGTCAGGGATTGGATGGGGAGCTGTTTTTT	CASSEDSQGLDGELFF
TRBV5-6	few	-	TRBJ1-3	TGTGCCAGCAGCTCCCTCGAGTCGTACAACACCATATATTTT	CASSSLESYNTIYF
TRBV18	few	-	TRBJ1-1	TGTGCCAGCCGGACAGATATGAACACTGAAGCTTTCTTT	CASRTDMNTEAFF
TRBV2	-	-	TRBJ2-3	TGTGCCAGCAGTGGCCTAGTTACAGATACGCAGTATTTT	CASSGLVTDTQYF
TRBV11-1	-	-	TRBJ2-1	TGTGCCAGCAGGGGACTGTACAATGAGCAGTTCTTC	CASRGLYNEQFF
TRBV4-1	-	-	TRBJ2-7	TGCGCCAGCAGCCTACAGGGTGGAACCATCTACGAGCAGTACTTC	CASSLQGGTIYEQYF
TRBV2	-	-	TRBJ2-1	TGTGCCAGCAGTGAAGAGAGGGAGCAGTTCTTC	CASSEEREQFF
TRBV28	-	TRBD2	TRBJ2-1	TGTGCCAGCGGTTCTTTAGCGGGAGGGGACAATGAGCAGTTCTTC	CASGSLAGGDNEQFF
TRBV19	-	TRBD2	TRBJ2-7	TGTGCCAGTAGTAAGGGACTAGACGCCTACGAGCAGTACTTC	CASSKGLDAYEQYF
TRBV6-1	-	TRBD1	TRBJ2-5	TGTGCCAGCAGTTTCAGACAGGGGCTCCAAGAGACCCAGTACTTC	CASSFRQGLQETQYF
TRBV7-3	-	TRBD1	TRBJ1-1	TGTGCCAGCAGCTTAGCGACAGGGATGAACACTGAAGCTTTCTTT	CASSLATGMNTEAFF
TRBV5-1	-	TRBD2	TRBJ2-5	TGCGCCAGCAGACCCTTACTAGCGGGAGGGAAAGAGACCCAGTACTTC	CASRPLLAGGKETQYF
TRBV28	-	-	TRBJ1-5	TGTGCCAGCAGCCCGACAGTCAATCAGCCCCAGCATTTT	CASSPTVNQPQHF
TRBV4-3	-	TRBD2	TRBJ2-1	TGCGCCAGCAGCCAGGGACTAGCGGGGGACTACAATGAGCAGTTCTTC	CASSQGLAGDYNEQFF
TRBV7-3	few	TRBD2	TRBJ2-7	TGTGCCAGCAGCCCCGGGACTAGCTCTTACGAGCAGTACTTC	CASSPGTSSYEQYF
TRBV5-1	once	-	TRBJ1-3	TGCGCCAGCAGGGGGGGGCCTGGAAACACCATATATTTT	CASRGGPGNTIYF